The 23 T cell receptor beta chains below were found in one sample sequenced in a study of T cells in Graves' hyperthyroidism and ophthalmopathy. Amplification yielded TCR beta CDR3 regions, with RNA transcripts as the source. The study used the HTBI primer set for a first-round RT-PCR of the TCR CDR3. TCRdb processed the multiplex PCR reads anew with MiXCR; each CDR3 protein has one entry. Of about 660,000 distinct CDR3 sequences listed, roughly 46% are singletons. The sample comprised peripheral blood or thyroid tissue (not recorded which). These receptors were obtained from an adult man with Graves' disease, either hyperthyroidism or ophthalmopathy (not recorded which).

This chain uses TRBV7-2 with TRBJ2-7, with 8 bases aligning to TRBD2. CDR1 and CDR2 (germline): SGHTA, FQGNSA. With 5 bases clipped from V and 3 bases from J, the junction kept 6 bases outside the gene matches. The CDR3 totals 14 residues. CDR3 residues: CASSPGAGGYEQYF. DNA for the CDR3: TGTGCCAGCAGCCCCGGCGCGGGAGGCTACGAGCAGTACTTC.

The V call is TRBV24-1, the J call TRBJ1-1; D remains ambiguous. CDR3 length: 14 amino acids. Germline V gives CDR1 KGHDR, CDR2 SFDVKD. Trimming stripped 4 bases from V and 1 base from J, with 9 bases between. The CDR3 sequence: CATSETGPNTEAFF. As DNA, the CDR3 is TGTGCCACCAGTGAGACCGGGCCGAACACTGAAGCTTTCTTT.

At least ten counts were recorded for this clonotype. J is TRBJ2-7 and V is TRBV29-1; 9 positions match TRBD2. The CDR3 totals 15 residues. J was trimmed by 2 bases and V by 2 bases; bases with no gene match: 7. Germline V gives CDR1 SQVTM, CDR2 ANQGSEA. CDR3: CSVESEREDTYEQYF. CDR3 DNA: TGCAGCGTTGAATCGGAGCGGGAGGACACCTACGAGCAGTACTTC.

This rearrangement joins TRBV20-1 to TRBJ2-5; TRBD1 agrees at 7 bases. This CDR3 region has 14 residues. Germline assignment: CDR1 DFQATT and CDR2 SNEGSKA (reference sequence). Trimming removed 3 bases from V and 3 bases from J; junction bases left unmatched: 7. The CDR3 protein is CSASSVGTEETQYF. The CDR3 DNA follows: TGCAGTGCTAGCAGCGTTGGGACAGAAGAGACCCAGTACTTC.

The rearrangement uses TRBV6-6 and TRBJ1-1; no clear D gene. CDR1 and CDR2 from the germline V gene are MNHNY and SVGAGI (reference sequence). This CDR3 comprises 16 residues. V lost 9 bases, J lost 0 bases, and 20 bases lay in between. The CDR3 reads CASSQDVGTLNTEAFF. DNA of the CDR3: TGTGCCAGTAGCCAAGACGTGGGAACCTTGAACACTGAAGCTTTCTTT.

The genes are TRBV7-8 and TRBJ2-7; 8 nucleotides align to TRBD2. V dropped 5 bases and J dropped 5; count of bases not matched to a gene: 8. This CDR3 has 14 residues. CDR1 is SGHVS, CDR2 FQNEAQ, per germline. This CDR3 reads CASSLGLAPNEQYF. CDR3 DNA sequence: TGTGCCAGCAGCCTCGGACTAGCCCCGAACGAGCAGTACTTC.

V usage is TRBV7-9 and J usage is TRBJ2-7; TRBD2 is a possible D gene (7 bases). V shed 4 bases and J shed 5 bases, with 15 bases lying between them. From germline, CDR1 is SEHNR and CDR2 FQNEAQ (reference sequence). The CDR3 consists of 14 residues. This CDR3 reads CASSSQGGQDEQYF. Here the CDR3 DNA reads TGTGCCAGCAGCTCACAGGGAGGGCAGGACGAGCAGTACTTC.

There are a few counts of this clonotype. The V call is TRBV5-1, the J call TRBJ1-1; 9 bases line up with TRBD1. From germline, CDR1 is SGHRS and CDR2 YFSETQ. Unmatched junction bases numbered 6, after V lost 4 bases and J lost 5 bases. CDR3 size: 14 residues. The chain's CDR3 is CASSRGQGWTEAFF. The DNA of the CDR3 is TGCGCCAGCAGCCGGGGACAGGGATGGACTGAAGCTTTCTTT. The variable domain in full, with the rest retrieved from reference TRBV5-1 and TRBJ1-1, is KAGVTQTPRYLIKTRGQQVTLSCSPISGHRSVSWYQQTPGQGLQFLFEYFSETQRNKGNFPGRFSGRQFSNSRSEMNVSTLELGDSALYLCASSRGQGWTEAFFGQGTRLTVV.

V and J are TRBV30 and TRBJ2-5; TRBD1 or TRBD2 may be the D gene (6 bases each). Per the germline V gene, CDR1 is GTSNPN and CDR2 is SVGIG (reference sequence). The CDR3 totals 16 residues. The V end was cut by 4 bases, the J end by 9 bases, with 27 bases between. CDR3 residues: CAWNLGLRDILAAQYF. The CDR3, as DNA: TGTGCCTGGAACCTCGGCCTGCGGGACATCCTGGCGGCCCAGTACTTC. The variable domain in full, completed from reference TRBV30 and TRBJ2-5, reads SQTIHQWPATLVQPVGSPLSLECTVEGTSNPNLYWYRQAAGRGLQLLFYSVGIGQISSEVPQNLSASRPQDRQFILSSKKLLLSDSGFYLCAWNLGLRDILAAQYFGPGTRLLVL.

This chain uses TRBV7-2 with TRBJ1-1, with D perhaps matching TRBD1 (5 bases). The CDR3 is 16 residues long. The ends were cut back, 5 bases at V and 4 bases at J, with 20 bases in the middle. Germline V gene data show CDR1 as SGHTA and CDR2 as FQGNSA. This chain's CDR3 is CASSPGTLPGSTEAFF. The CDR3 coding sequence is TGTGCCAGCAGCCCAGGGACCCTCCCTGGGAGCACTGAAGCTTTCTTT.

This clonotype was counted a few times. Just one base apart from a much larger clone, this may be a read error. The genes are TRBV15 and TRBJ2-5; 7 nucleotides align to TRBD1. With V trimmed by 5 bases and J by 5 bases, 11 bases remained unmatched. CDR3 length: 15 residues. Germline loops: CDR1 LNHNV, CDR2 YYDKDF (reference sequence). CDR3 protein: CATSGIRQGWETQYF. In DNA, the CDR3 is TGTGCCACCAGCGGCATTCGACAGGGTTGGGAGACCCAGTACTTC.

This chain links TRBV13 with TRBJ2-7; a possible D gene is TRBD1 (6 bases). This CDR3 comprises 15 residues. Looked up from germline, CDR1 is PRHDT and CDR2 is FYEKMQ (reference sequence). V lost 5 bases and J 1 base, leaving 15 bases between the germline ends. The CDR3, as DNA: TGTGCCAGCAGCACACGGTTACAGGGTTCCTACGAGCAGTACTTC. Its translation is CASSTRLQGSYEQYF.

J is TRBJ1-2 and V is TRBV7-9; TRBD1 matches 8 bases. The CDR3 runs to 14 residues. V trimming: 5 bases; J trimming: 6 bases; junction bases outside the gene matches: 8. Per the germline V gene, CDR1 is SEHNR and CDR2 is FQNEAQ (reference sequence). DNA for the CDR3: TGTGCCAGCAGCAAACGACAGGGGTGGGATGGCTACACCTTC. Translating gives CASSKRQGWDGYTF.

V is TRBV20-1 and J is TRBJ2-7, with 8 bases fitting TRBD1. The CDR3 loop spans 12 amino acids. Germline-derived CDR1 and CDR2 are DFQATT and SNEGSKA (reference sequence). V dropped 7 bases and J dropped 4; count of bases not matched to a gene: 6. The chain's CDR3 is CSGWQGAYEQYF. The CDR3 DNA reads as TGCAGTGGTTGGCAGGGGGCGTACGAGCAGTACTTC.

This clonotype has at least ten counts. In DNA form, the CDR3 reads TGTGCCAGCAGCTCAACCCAAGCGACAGAAGAGACCCAGTACTTC. Residues: CASSSTQATEETQYF. The gene calls are TRBV7-9 and TRBJ2-5, with a tentative D call TRBD1 (5 bases). Trimming cost V 4 bases and J 3 bases, with 15 bases left between them. The CDR3 spans 15 residues. From germline, CDR1 is SEHNR and CDR2 FQNEAQ (reference sequence).

Points on this clonotype: Given a much more abundant clone one base away, this may be a read error. The chain is built from TRBV2 and TRBJ2-7, with 9 bases that match TRBD1. The CDR3 is 15 amino acids. V lost 3 bases and J lost 7; bases outside the gene matches: 10. Per germline, CDR1 SNHLY and CDR2 FYNNEI. The CDR3 spells CASSDPGTGSGEQYF. CDR3 DNA: TGTGCCAGCAGTGATCCCGGGACAGGGTCTGGAGAGCAGTACTTC.

Notes on this clonotype: This may stem from a read error, because a much larger clone lies one nucleotide away. J is TRBJ2-5 and V is TRBV13; D unclear. Germline V lookup: CDR1 PRHDT, CDR2 FYEKMQ (reference sequence). V was cut by 0 bases and J by 3 bases, with 5 bases left in between. CDR3 size: 13 residues. The CDR3 DNA is TGTGCCAGCAGCTTAGGCAGCAAAGAGACCCAGTACTTC. Its protein product is CASSLGSKETQYF.

The rearrangement uses TRBV19 and TRBJ1-5; the D is unclear. CDR3 length equals 14 residues. CDR1 is LNHDA, CDR2 SQIVND, per germline (reference sequence). V gave up 9 bases and J gave up 4 bases, with 16 bases separating them. CDR3 nucleotide sequence: TGTGCCAGCCAAAGGGTTCCCGGGAATCAGCCCCAGCATTTT. This sequence encodes CASQRVPGNQPQHF.

A note on this clonotype: The conserved closing phenylalanine or tryptophan is absent in this CDR3, likely reflecting a read error. The V call is TRBV25-1, the J call TRBJ2-7, with D hard to call. CDR1 and CDR2 from the germline V gene are MGHDK and SYGVNS. The CDR3 spans 11 residues. Deletions cut 1 base from V and 10 bases from J, with 8 bases between. The CDR3 nucleotides are TGTGCCAGCAGTGAATGGGCCGAACAGTACCTC. Protein product: CASSEWAEQYL.

This sequence joins TRBV20-1 and TRBJ1-3; possibly TRBD1 for D (6 bases). The CDR3 sequence is 11 residues long. Per germline, CDR1 DFQATT and CDR2 SNEGSKA (reference sequence). Trimming cost V 6 bases and J 11 bases, with 14 bases left between them. The CDR3 DNA reads TGCAGTGCCCAGGGAGGGGGTCCCATATATTTT. Translating it yields CSAQGGGPIYF.

This CDR3 is CASSLRVPQPQHF. The CDR3 nucleotides are TGTGCCAGCAGTTTGAGGGTTCCCCAGCCCCAGCATTTT. The J gene is TRBJ1-5, the V gene TRBV12-3 or TRBV12-4, with D uncertain. V was trimmed by 3 bases and J by 7 bases, leaving 10 bases between them. This CDR3 has 13 amino acids.

In its sample, this clonotype was seen once. A much larger clonotype is one base distant, so this may be a read error. V gene TRBV19 combines with J gene TRBJ1-6, with a possible D match to TRBD1 (6 bases). The CDR3 contains 12 residues. Germline CDR1 and CDR2: LNHDA and SQIVND (reference sequence). Trimming stripped 10 bases from V and 7 bases from J, with 11 bases between. CDR3 DNA: TGTGCCACTAATACAGGGAATTCACCCCTCCACTTT. Translation: CATNTGNSPLHF.

The V call is TRBV7-3, the J call TRBJ1-3; possibly TRBD1 for D (5 bases). The CDR3 contains 16 residues. Germline V gene sequence: CDR1 SGHTA, CDR2 FQGTGA. The V and J ends lost 5 bases and 0 bases respectively, with 14 bases between them. The CDR3 reads CASSPRDSSSGNTIYF. CDR3 bases: TGTGCCAGCAGCCCCAGGGACTCCAGCTCTGGAAACACCATATATTTT. The variable domain in full, with the rest retrieved from reference TRBV7-3 and TRBJ1-3, is GAGVSQTPSNKVTEKGKYVELRCDPISGHTALYWYRQSLGQGPEFLIYFQGTGAADDSGLPNDRFFAVRPEGSVSTLKIQRTERGDSAVYLCASSPRDSSSGNTIYFGEGSWLTVV.